This T cell receptor beta chain is from a study of T cell changes during pregnancy in multiple sclerosis. Looked up from germline, CDR1 is SGHDT and CDR2 is YYEEEE. The CDR3 extends over 15 amino acids. Trimming shortened V by 4 bases and J by 3 bases, and 17 bases separated the two germline ends. Sequencing was performed with immunoSEQ multiplex PCR; in TCRdb, only in-frame clones are kept and a portion is missing. The data contain around 100,000 clones, roughly 90% of them singletons. Sequenced here: peripheral blood, sampled in the third trimester of pregnancy. This sequence originates from a female donor with multiple sclerosis, enrolled in a pregnancy study. V is TRBV5-6 and J is TRBJ2-7; TRBD2 might be the D (7 bases). The CDR3 is CASSAKGGEFYEQYF. Written as DNA, the CDR3 is TGTGCCAGCAGCGCTAAGGGGGGGGAATTCTACGAGCAGTACTTC.